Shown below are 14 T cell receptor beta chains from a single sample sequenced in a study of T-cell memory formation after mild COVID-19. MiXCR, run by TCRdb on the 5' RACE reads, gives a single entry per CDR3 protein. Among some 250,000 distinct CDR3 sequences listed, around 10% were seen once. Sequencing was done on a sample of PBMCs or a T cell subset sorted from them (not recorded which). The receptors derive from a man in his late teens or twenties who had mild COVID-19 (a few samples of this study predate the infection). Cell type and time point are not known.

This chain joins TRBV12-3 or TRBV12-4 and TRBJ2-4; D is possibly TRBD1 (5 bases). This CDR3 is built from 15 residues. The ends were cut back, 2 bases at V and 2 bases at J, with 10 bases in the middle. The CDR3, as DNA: TGTGCCAGCAGTTTAATAAGGGGAACCAAAAACATTCAGTACTTC. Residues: CASSLIRGTKNIQYF.

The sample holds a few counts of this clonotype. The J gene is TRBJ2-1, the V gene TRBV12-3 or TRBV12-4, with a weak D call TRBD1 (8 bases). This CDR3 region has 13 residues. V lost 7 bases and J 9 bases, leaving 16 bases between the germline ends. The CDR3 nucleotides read TGTGCCAGCATCAATTACAGGGGGGGTGAGCAGTTCTTC. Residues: CASINYRGGEQFF.

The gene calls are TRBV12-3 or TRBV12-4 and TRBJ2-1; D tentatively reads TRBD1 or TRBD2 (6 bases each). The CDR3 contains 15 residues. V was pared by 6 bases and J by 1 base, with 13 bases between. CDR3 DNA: TGTGCCAGCAGCCGAGGGGGGCCTTCCTACAATGAGCAGTTCTTC. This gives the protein CASSRGGPSYNEQFF.

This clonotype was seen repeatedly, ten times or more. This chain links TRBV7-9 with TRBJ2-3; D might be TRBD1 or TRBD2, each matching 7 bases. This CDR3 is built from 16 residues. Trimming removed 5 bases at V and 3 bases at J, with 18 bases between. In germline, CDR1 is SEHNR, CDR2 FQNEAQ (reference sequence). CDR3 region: CASSPGRGQRTDTQYF. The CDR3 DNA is TGTGCCAGCAGCCCGGGGAGGGGGCAAAGAACAGATACGCAGTATTTT. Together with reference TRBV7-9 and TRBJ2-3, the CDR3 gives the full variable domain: DTGVSQNPRHKITKRGQNVTFRCDPISEHNRLYWYRQTLGQGPEFLTYFQNEAQLEKSRLLSDRFSAERPKGSFSTLEIQRTEQGDSAMYLCASSPGRGQRTDTQYFGPGTRLTVL.

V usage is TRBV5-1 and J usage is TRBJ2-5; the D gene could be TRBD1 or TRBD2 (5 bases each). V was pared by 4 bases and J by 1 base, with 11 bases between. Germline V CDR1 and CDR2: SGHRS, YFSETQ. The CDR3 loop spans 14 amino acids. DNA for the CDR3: TGCGCCAGCAGCCCAGGGAGTACCCAAGAGACCCAGTACTTC. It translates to CASSPGSTQETQYF.

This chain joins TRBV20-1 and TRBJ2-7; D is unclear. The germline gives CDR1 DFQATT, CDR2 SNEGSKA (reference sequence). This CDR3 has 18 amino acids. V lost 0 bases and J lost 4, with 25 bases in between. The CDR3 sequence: CSARDLELTPRSMYEQYV. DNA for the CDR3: TGCAGTGCTAGAGATTTAGAGTTGACACCTCGGTCCATGTACGAGCAGTACGTC.

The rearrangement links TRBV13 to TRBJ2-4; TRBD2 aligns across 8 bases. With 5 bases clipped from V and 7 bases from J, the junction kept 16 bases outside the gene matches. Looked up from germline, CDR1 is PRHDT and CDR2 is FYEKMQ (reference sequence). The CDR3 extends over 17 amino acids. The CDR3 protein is CASSATGRGGCWNIQYF. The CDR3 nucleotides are TGTGCCAGCAGCGCAACCGGGCGCGGGGGGTGTTGGAACATTCAGTACTTC.

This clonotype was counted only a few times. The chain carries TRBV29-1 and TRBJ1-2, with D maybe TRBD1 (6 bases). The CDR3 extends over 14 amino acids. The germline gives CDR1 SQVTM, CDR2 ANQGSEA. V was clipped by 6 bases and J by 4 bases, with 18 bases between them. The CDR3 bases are TGCAGCGTAGTGGGGGGACATTCCCCCTATGGCTACACCTTC. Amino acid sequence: CSVVGGHSPYGYTF.

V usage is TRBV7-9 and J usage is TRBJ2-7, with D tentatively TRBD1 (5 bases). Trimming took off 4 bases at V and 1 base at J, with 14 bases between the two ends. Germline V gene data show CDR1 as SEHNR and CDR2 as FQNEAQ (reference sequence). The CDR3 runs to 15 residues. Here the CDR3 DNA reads TGTGCCAGCAGCTCAACGGCCCCAGGGTCCTACGAGCAGTACTTC. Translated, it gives CASSSTAPGSYEQYF.

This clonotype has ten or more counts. The CDR3 DNA reads TGTGCCAGCAGAGAGACGGGACAAATAATGAACACTGAAGCTTTCTTT. This translates into CASRETGQIMNTEAFF. V usage is TRBV6-5 and J usage is TRBJ1-1, with a possible D match to TRBD1 (6 bases). Germline V gives CDR1 MNHEY, CDR2 SVGAGI. Trimming cost V 6 bases and J 0 bases, with 17 bases left between them. This CDR3 spans 16 amino acids.

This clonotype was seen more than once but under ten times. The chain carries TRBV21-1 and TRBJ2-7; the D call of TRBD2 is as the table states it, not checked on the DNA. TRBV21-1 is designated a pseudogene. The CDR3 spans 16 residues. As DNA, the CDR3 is TGTGCCAGCAGCAAAGTTAGGGGACTTTCCTCCTACGAGCAGTACTTC. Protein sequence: CASSKVRGLSSYEQYF.

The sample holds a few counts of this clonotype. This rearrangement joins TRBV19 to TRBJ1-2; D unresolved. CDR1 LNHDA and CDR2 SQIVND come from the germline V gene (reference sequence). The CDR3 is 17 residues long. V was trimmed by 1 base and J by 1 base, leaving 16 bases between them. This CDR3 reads CASSIGAAGRLNYGYTF. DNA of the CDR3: TGTGCCAGTAGTATAGGCGCGGCAGGTCGCCTTAACTATGGCTACACCTTC.

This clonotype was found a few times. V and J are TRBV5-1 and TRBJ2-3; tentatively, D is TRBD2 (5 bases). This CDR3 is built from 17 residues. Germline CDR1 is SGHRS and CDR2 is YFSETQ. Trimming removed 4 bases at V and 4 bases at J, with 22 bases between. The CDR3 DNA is TGCGCCAGCAGCCGTACCCTGGCTCGCGGGCGATCAGATACGCAGTATTTT. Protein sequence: CASSRTLARGRSDTQYF. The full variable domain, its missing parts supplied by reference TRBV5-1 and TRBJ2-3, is KAGVTQTPRYLIKTRGQQVTLSCSPISGHRSVSWYQQTPGQGLQFLFEYFSETQRNKGNFPGRFSGRQFSNSRSEMNVSTLELGDSALYLCASSRTLARGRSDTQYFGPGTRLTVL.

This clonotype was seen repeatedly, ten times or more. The CDR3 bases are TGCAGTGCTCAAGAGGATGGGACAGCTAACTATGGCTACACCTTC. It is translated as CSAQEDGTANYGYTF. The J gene is TRBJ1-2, the V gene TRBV20-1; 7 positions agree with TRBD1. CDR1 and CDR2 from the germline V gene are DFQATT and SNEGSKA (reference sequence). This CDR3 contains 15 residues. V trimming: 5 bases; J trimming: 0 bases; junction bases outside the gene matches: 9.